The 8 T cell receptor beta chains below were found in one sample sequenced in a study of blood T cell repertoires in COVID-19. Data came from immunoSEQ multiplex PCR; TCRdb stores just in-frame clones and leaves some out. The data show some 82,000 clones, with around 83% seen just once and roughly 40% held by the top ten. The specimen was peripheral blood. These receptors were taken from an older man with active or convalescent COVID-19.

This chain uses TRBV14 with TRBJ2-1, with 8 bases lining up with TRBD2. Germline-derived CDR1 and CDR2 are SGHDN and FVKESK. CDR3 length: 16 amino acids. J was trimmed by 7 bases and V by 2 bases; bases with no gene match: 10. The CDR3: CASSQLSLAGVNEQFF. Here the CDR3 DNA reads TGTGCCAGCAGCCAATTAAGTCTAGCGGGTGTTAATGAGCAGTTCTTC.

V usage is TRBV15 and J usage is TRBJ2-7; TRBD1 might be the D (6 bases). CDR3 length: 12 amino acids. The ends were cut back, 4 bases at V and 4 bases at J, with 8 bases in the middle. Germline CDR1 reads LNHNV; CDR2 reads YYDKDF (reference sequence). The CDR3 DNA reads TGTGCCACCAGCACAGGACAGTACGAGCAGTACTTC. Amino acids: CATSTGQYEQYF.

This clone was observed once. The chain combines TRBV30 with TRBJ1-2; 10 bases match TRBD1. From germline, CDR1 is GTSNPN and CDR2 SVGIG (reference sequence). After removal of 7 bases from V and 8 bases from J, the junction contained 4 bases not matched to a gene. CDR3 length equals 11 residues. CDR3 nucleotide sequence: TGTGCCTTAGGGACAGGGGACGGCTACACCTTC. This gives the protein CALGTGDGYTF.

The rearrangement links TRBV28 to TRBJ1-6; no clear D. The CDR3 spans 15 residues. V was trimmed by 2 bases and J by 7 bases, leaving 12 bases between them. Germline-derived CDR1 and CDR2 are MDHEN and SYDVKM. The CDR3 coding sequence is TGTGCCAGCAGTTTAAATTCCGGGTGGAATTCACCCCTCCACTTT. It encodes CASSLNSGWNSPLHF.

The gene calls are TRBV9 and TRBJ2-3; 10 bases are a match to TRBD2. Germline trimming cut 3 bases from V and 3 bases from J; bases unmatched to any gene: 10. The CDR3 is 17 residues long. Germline assignment: CDR1 SGDLS and CDR2 YYNGEE. In DNA, the CDR3 is TGTGCCAGCAGCGCCAACAGCGGGAGGGCCTTTACAGATACGCAGTATTTT. This gives the protein CASSANSGRAFTDTQYF.

Here the CDR3 reads CASSLASGSPYEQYF. CDR3 sequence (DNA): TGTGCCAGCAGCTTAGCGTCGGGGTCACCCTACGAGCAGTACTTC. The gene calls are TRBV7-2 and TRBJ2-7; tentatively, D is TRBD2 (5 bases). Germline CDR1 reads SGHTA; CDR2 reads FQGNSA. V was trimmed by 0 bases and J by 2 bases, leaving 11 bases between them. This CDR3 is built from 15 residues. The full variable domain, completed using reference TRBV7-2 and TRBJ2-7, is GAGVSQSPSNKVTEKGKDVELRCDPISGHTALYWYRQSLGQGLEFLIYFQGNSAPDKSGLPSDRFSAERTGGSVSTLTIQRTQQEDSAVYLCASSLASGSPYEQYFGPGTRLTVT.

The V gene is TRBV18, the J gene TRBJ2-2; D is undetermined. The CDR3 spans 15 residues. The germline V gene has CDR1 KGHSH and CDR2 LQKENI. V lost 2 bases, J lost 1 base, and 8 bases lay in between. The CDR3 sequence is CASSPALRNTGELFF. The DNA for the CDR3 is TGTGCCAGCTCACCAGCCCTAAGGAACACCGGGGAGCTGTTTTTT.

This clone was seen only once. This chain uses TRBV24-1 with TRBJ2-2; D is possibly TRBD1 (5 bases). Trimming left V 4 bases short and J 3 bases short, with 8 bases between. This CDR3 is 14 amino acids long. The germline CDR1 and CDR2 sequences are KGHDR and SFDVKD. CDR3 bases: TGTGCCACCAGTGAAGGGGTTGACACCGGGGAGCTGTTTTTT. Residues: CATSEGVDTGELFF.